This T cell receptor (beta chain) comes out of a study of blood T cell repertoires in COVID-19. Looking at the study overall: Sources were T cells, B-cell-depleted T cells, or PBMCs; the material itself was cDNA or gDNA.

Assignment of participants to cohorts was predicated upon participant-reported clinical history. In the authors' workflow: Amplified reference gene primers provided the basis for estimating nucleated cell counts. Clones were sequenced by immunoSEQ multiplex PCR, and TCRdb holds only the in-frame ones, with some missing. Clone size and V and J calls were adopted from that table, with D and trimming inferred from the DNA. The table includes about 220,000 clones, approximately 83% detected once. Trimming at V came to 2 bases and at J to 4 bases, leaving 3 bases not matched to a gene. The CDR3 has 14 residues. Germline-derived CDR1 and CDR2 are SGHNT and YYREEE (reference sequence).

This sequence originates from a woman in her thirties or forties with acute COVID-19. This sequence joins TRBV5-4 and TRBJ1-2, with 9 nucleotides matching TRBD1. Sequencing was done on a sample of PBMCs or T cells enriched from blood (not recorded which). CDR3 amino acids: CASSFETGGYGYTF. CDR3 nucleotides: TGTGCCAGCAGCTTCGAGACAGGGGGCTATGGCTACACCTTC.